This TCR beta chain was obtained from a study of cytomegalovirus exposure and HLA in healthy donors. Germline V gene lookup returns CDR1 SEHNR and CDR2 FQNEAQ (reference sequence). The CDR3 has 12 residues. The V end lost 4 bases, the J end lost 7 bases, and 8 bases lay between the germline ends. Use of 60 Vbeta and 13 Jbeta primers characterized the PCR. Measured with immunoSEQ multiplex PCR; TCRdb has only the in-frame clones, and not every one. The sample shows about 130,000 clones, about 80% of them seen only once. A few counts support this clone. What it binds is not known. Study results and limitations: An apparent linkage of common viral pathogens to several of the most significant clusters emerged in a later analysis.

The chain is built from TRBV7-9 and TRBJ1-5, with D hard to call. The clonotype was recovered from a man aged 25 to 40 in good health and CMV-seronegative. The sample taken for sequencing was PBMCs. The CDR3 DNA sequence: TGTGCCAGCAGCTCGGGGAACCAGCCCCAGCATTTT. Its translation: CASSSGNQPQHF. Drawing the rest from reference TRBV7-9 and TRBJ1-5, the complete variable domain is DTGVSQNPRHKITKRGQNVTFRCDPISEHNRLYWYRQTLGQGPEFLTYFQNEAQLEKSRLLSDRFSAERPKGSFSTLEIQRTEQGDSAMYLCASSSGNQPQHFGDGTRLSIL.